Included here is one T cell receptor (beta chain) sequence, with context. The antigen is unknown. This entry is derived from a study of vaccination effects on CD4 cells after COVID-19. Culture lasted about 10 days before CD4+ T cell isolation. Here immunoSEQ multiplex PCR was the method, and the copy in TCRdb shows in-frame clones only, minus some. The data show about 38,000 clones, around 76% seen once. The CDR3 is made up of 13 amino acids. Germline V gene sequence: CDR1 MNHEY, CDR2 SVGAGI. With 10 bases removed from V and 4 bases from J, the gap between germline ends came to 14 bases. Points from the study as a whole: After vaccination, at late timepoints, clones induced by infection and by vaccine contracted markedly.

The sample here was CD4+ T cells from PBMCs cultured without peptide, taken before COVID-19 vaccination. This TCR derives from a human donor who received a COVID-19 vaccine. This sequence joins TRBV6-5 and TRBJ2-4, with D tentatively TRBD2 (5 bases). The CDR3: CATFNRGKNIQYF. CDR3 DNA sequence: TGTGCCACCTTTAACCGGGGTAAAAACATTCAGTACTTC.